This T cell receptor beta chain was found in a study of blood T cell repertoires in COVID-19. Study-level information: Acute and convalescent COVID-19 samples came from the United States, Italy and Spain. Sources were T cells, B-cell-depleted T cells, or PBMCs; the material itself was cDNA or gDNA.

The authors' processing: Estimated nucleated cell counts came from reference gene primer amplification. TCRdb's copy holds only in-frame clones and misses some; the assay was immunoSEQ multiplex PCR. Clone size and the V and J calls come from that table; the DNA yielded D and trimming. Among roughly 100,000 clones listed, 70% to 90% were seen once. V shed 7 bases and J shed 2 bases, with 14 bases lying between them. Germline V gives CDR1 MNHEY, CDR2 SVGAGI. The CDR3 is 14 residues long. This receptor was obtained from a human donor in a cohort sampled during active COVID-19. The sequenced sample consisted of peripheral blood. This sequence joins TRBV6-5 and TRBJ1-2, with a weak D call TRBD1 (5 bases). DNA of the CDR3: TGTGCCAGCACCCAGTCCCCAGGGAACTATGGCTACACCTTC. As protein: CASTQSPGNYGYTF.